The 29 T cell receptor beta chains listed next were all sequenced from one sample in a study of response to subunit inactivated influenza vaccine. TCRdb re-analysed the RT-PCR reads in MiXCR, keeping a single row per CDR3 protein. Of about 520,000 distinct CDR3 sequences listed, 7.2% were seen once; the top ten hold 13%. Source: PBMCs from blood, taken less than 30 months after vaccination. All receptors come from a man between 45 and 75 years old who received an inactivated influenza vaccine.

This clonotype came up a few times. Here the CDR3 DNA reads TGCAGTGTTCGACAGGGGGCCGGGGGTGAAAAACTGTTTTTT. It yields the protein CSVRQGAGGEKLFF. J is TRBJ1-4 and V is TRBV20-1; 10 bases align to TRBD1. V trimming: 7 bases; J trimming: 7 bases; junction bases outside the gene matches: 9. Germline CDR1 and CDR2: DFQATT and SNEGSKA (reference sequence). The CDR3 has 14 amino acids.

This clonotype was counted only a few times. V and J are TRBV5-6 and TRBJ1-2, with a tentative D call TRBD1 (5 bases). This CDR3 has 12 amino acids. The V and J ends lost 1 base and 7 bases respectively, with 8 bases between them. Germline V lookup: CDR1 SGHDT, CDR2 YYEEEE. CDR3: CASSLKGAGYTF. For the CDR3, the DNA is TGTGCCAGCAGCTTGAAAGGGGCTGGCTACACCTTC.

There are a few counts of this clonotype. The chain uses TRBV7-6 and TRBJ2-1; 7 positions match TRBD1. The CDR3 runs 18 residues. The germline gives CDR1 SGHVS, CDR2 FNYEAQ. After removal of 1 base from V and 0 bases from J, the junction contained 9 bases not matched to a gene. The CDR3 nucleotides are TGTGCCAGCAGCTTAGGGCACAGGGGCCGCAGCTCCTACAATGAGCAGTTCTTC. Amino acid sequence: CASSLGHRGRSSYNEQFF.

The gene calls are TRBV4-2 and TRBJ2-7; D tentatively fits TRBD1 or TRBD2 (5 bases each). Trimming left V 0 bases short and J 6 bases short, with 12 bases between. Germline CDR1 reads LGHNA; CDR2 reads YNFKEQ. This CDR3 spans 14 amino acids. CDR3 region: CASSQDTGLGEQYF. The CDR3 DNA reads TGTGCCAGCAGCCAAGATACAGGACTTGGCGAGCAGTACTTC.

The gene calls are TRBV4-3 and TRBJ1-4; perhaps TRBD1 as D (5 bases). Trimming took 3 bases from V and 7 from J, leaving 9 bases between them. CDR3 length: 13 amino acids. Per the germline V gene, CDR1 is LGHNA and CDR2 is YSLEER. CDR3 protein: CASSQARGEKLFF. Here the CDR3 DNA reads TGCGCCAGCAGCCAGGCGAGGGGTGAAAAACTGTTTTTT.

The chain combines TRBV27 with TRBJ1-6; 8 nucleotides match TRBD1. This CDR3 spans 15 amino acids. Trimming at V came to 2 bases and at J to 10 bases, leaving 7 bases not matched to a gene. The V gene's germline CDR1 is MNHEY and CDR2 SMNVEV (reference sequence). CDR3 amino acids: CASSLTRGPDSPLHF. The CDR3, as DNA: TGTGCCAGCAGTTTAACCAGGGGGCCTGACTCACCCCTCCACTTT.

The table lists this clonotype with a few counts. The chain links TRBV5-6 to TRBJ2-5, with a tentative D call TRBD2 (6 bases). The CDR3 loop spans 14 amino acids. Trimming shortened V by 2 bases and J by 5 bases, and 13 bases separated the two germline ends. Germline values: CDR1 SGHDT, CDR2 YYEEEE. CDR3 amino acids: CASSLTGVVETQYF. The CDR3 DNA reads TGTGCCAGCAGCTTAACGGGAGTCGTGGAGACCCAGTACTTC.

A few counts support this clonotype. The CDR3 DNA follows: TGTGCCAGCAGTAGAGGGGGGGGTATAGCCAAAAACATTCAGTACTTC. Protein product: CASSRGGGIAKNIQYF. The chain has TRBV12-3 or TRBV12-4 and TRBJ2-4; D may be TRBD2 (7 bases). V dropped 5 bases and J dropped 0 bases, with 14 bases sitting between them. The CDR3 spans 16 residues.

This clonotype was detected ten times or more. The chain combines TRBV28 with TRBJ2-1, with a weak D call TRBD2 (7 bases). Germline values: CDR1 MDHEN, CDR2 SYDVKM. The CDR3 has 19 residues. V was clipped by 4 bases and J by 4 bases, with 26 bases between them. CDR3 DNA: TGTGCCAGCAGTTATGTTTCTCTCGATAGGGGGGGCAAGTACAATGAGCAGTTCTTC. This encodes CASSYVSLDRGGKYNEQFF.

Only a few counts were recorded for this clonotype. The chain has TRBV20-1 and TRBJ2-3; D not certain. Germline-derived CDR1 and CDR2 are DFQATT and SNEGSKA (reference sequence). This CDR3 has 14 amino acids. Trimming cost V 6 bases and J 2 bases, with 15 bases left between them. Here the CDR3 reads CSALLPLLTDTQYF. CDR3 coding DNA: TGCAGTGCCCTCCTACCGCTTCTCACAGATACGCAGTATTTT.

This clonotype was seen a handful of times. The chain employs TRBV12-3 or TRBV12-4 and TRBJ1-1; D possibly corresponds to TRBD1 (6 bases). CDR3 length: 15 residues. V shed 7 bases and J shed 1 base, with 16 bases lying between them. In DNA, the CDR3 is TGTGCCAGCACCATAACGGGACACCGGAACACTGAAGCTTTCTTT. Translation: CASTITGHRNTEAFF.

The gene calls are TRBV9 and TRBJ2-1; 8 bases are shared with TRBD1. CDR1 and CDR2 (germline): SGDLS, YYNGEE. The junction had 8 bases not matched to a gene; V was cut back by 3 bases and J by 0 bases. CDR3 length: 17 amino acids. Here the CDR3 reads CASSAGTGASSYNEQFF. The CDR3 bases are TGTGCCAGCAGCGCGGGGACAGGCGCGAGCTCCTACAATGAGCAGTTCTTC.

This clonotype was seen a handful of times. This chain joins TRBV6-5 and TRBJ1-2; 9 nucleotides match TRBD1. The germline V gene encodes CDR1 MNHEY and CDR2 SVGAGI. Unmatched junction bases numbered 7, after V lost 4 bases and J lost 4 bases. The CDR3 is made up of 15 amino acids. The CDR3 region is CASSLTDRGLYGYTF. The CDR3 nucleotides read TGTGCCAGCAGTTTAACGGACAGGGGCCTCTATGGCTACACCTTC.

This chain connects TRBV6-2 or TRBV6-3 to TRBJ1-5; tentatively, D is TRBD1 (5 bases). The ends were cut back, 2 bases at V and 2 bases at J, with 16 bases in the middle. The CDR3 is 17 amino acids. Per germline, CDR1 MNHEY and CDR2 SVGEGT. Here the CDR3 reads CASSYVGMGQRNQPQHF. The DNA for the CDR3 is TGTGCCAGCAGTTACGTCGGGATGGGGCAGCGCAATCAGCCCCAGCATTTT.

The chain couples TRBV7-2 to TRBJ2-7; D gene ambiguous. CDR3 length: 14 residues. Trimming took 4 bases from V and 6 from J, leaving 16 bases between them. In germline, CDR1 is SGHTA, CDR2 FQGNSA. The CDR3 sequence is CASSSRTRPLEQYF. CDR3 coding DNA: TGTGCCAGCAGCTCCCGGACGCGGCCCCTCGAGCAGTACTTC.

This clonotype came up a few times. The chain employs TRBV5-5 and TRBJ2-1; D not resolved. The CDR3 is made up of 15 amino acids. CDR1 is SGHKS and CDR2 is YYEKEE in the germline V gene (reference sequence). V was shortened by 1 base and J by 6 bases, with 14 bases between the two germline ends. The CDR3 DNA sequence: TGTGCCAGCAGCTTGAGTTGGTGGTGGGGCAATGAGCAGTTCTTC. Encoded protein: CASSLSWWWGNEQFF.

The V and J genes are TRBV20-1 and TRBJ2-7; D may be TRBD1 (6 bases). This CDR3 is 13 amino acids long. From germline, CDR1 is DFQATT and CDR2 SNEGSKA (reference sequence). The V and J ends lost 5 bases and 4 bases respectively, with 15 bases between them. CDR3 protein: CSALQGITYEQYF. CDR3 coding DNA: TGCAGTGCTCTTCAGGGGATAACGTACGAGCAGTACTTC.

The sample holds a few counts of this clonotype. The V call is TRBV29-1, the J call TRBJ1-4; 9 nucleotides agree with TRBD1. J gave up 8 bases and V 6 bases, and 7 bases lay outside the gene matches. This CDR3 is built from 13 residues. Germline CDR1 SQVTM, CDR2 ANQGSEA. CDR3 sequence reads: CSVIDRGIEKLFF. CDR3 DNA: TGCAGCGTCATTGACAGGGGGATAGAAAAACTGTTTTTT.

This clonotype was seen repeatedly, ten times or more. The chain has TRBV20-1 and TRBJ2-7, with a tentative D call TRBD1 (5 bases). Germline CDR1 DFQATT, CDR2 SNEGSKA (reference sequence). This CDR3 comprises 11 residues. The germline V and J ends were trimmed by 6 bases and 6 bases, with 12 bases remaining between them. In nucleotides, the CDR3 is TGCAGTGCGGGGCGCACCGTCGAGCAGTACTTC. Its protein product is CSAGRTVEQYF.

This clonotype was counted many times. V usage is TRBV7-9 and J usage is TRBJ2-7, with TRBD1 matching 9 bases. Unmatched junction bases numbered 5, after V lost 5 bases and J lost 0 bases. Germline V gene data show CDR1 as SEHNR and CDR2 as FQNEAQ (reference sequence). The CDR3 consists of 15 residues. The chain's CDR3 is CASSHGTGTSYEQYF. In nucleotides, the CDR3 is TGTGCCAGCAGCCACGGGACAGGGACCTCCTACGAGCAGTACTTC.

This clonotype was picked up a small number of times. The chain is built from TRBV20-1 and TRBJ1-1, with D possibly TRBD1 on 6 matching bases. Germline V CDR1 and CDR2: DFQATT, SNEGSKA (reference sequence). This CDR3 spans 14 amino acids. Trimming took off 0 bases at V and 6 bases at J, with 14 bases between the two ends. CDR3 nucleotide sequence: TGCAGTGCTAGAGATCAGGGGAGGGGAGCTGAAGCTTTCTTT. Protein sequence: CSARDQGRGAEAFF.

V usage is TRBV27 and J usage is TRBJ2-1; D possibly uses TRBD1 or TRBD2 (5 bases each). The CDR3 loop spans 14 amino acids. V gave up 0 bases and J gave up 7 bases, with 10 bases separating them. Germline CDR1 and CDR2: MNHEY and SMNVEV (reference sequence). The CDR3 nucleotides are TGTGCCAGCAGTTTATCCGCCGGGGCGAATGAGCAGTTCTTC. It translates to CASSLSAGANEQFF.

This clonotype has more than one count but fewer than ten. The chain couples TRBV19 to TRBJ2-5; D is unresolved. The V gene lost 3 bases and the J gene lost 5 bases, with 4 bases spanning the gap. CDR1 is LNHDA and CDR2 is SQIVND in the germline V gene (reference sequence). There are 11 residues in the CDR3. The CDR3 spells CASSIKETQYF. As DNA, the CDR3 is TGTGCCAGTAGTATCAAGGAGACCCAGTACTTC.

This clonotype was counted ten times or more. V usage is TRBV18 and J usage is TRBJ2-1; no firm D call. Per germline, CDR1 KGHSH and CDR2 LQKENI. V shed 0 bases and J shed 7 bases, with 10 bases lying between them. CDR3 size: 14 residues. The CDR3 DNA reads TGTGCCAGCTCACCACCAACACAGAGAAATGAGCAGTTCTTC. Protein sequence: CASSPPTQRNEQFF.

This clonotype was recorded many times. The V gene is TRBV5-1, the J gene TRBJ1-6; D unclear. CDR3 length equals 15 residues. Germline CDR1 is SGHRS and CDR2 is YFSETQ. V was trimmed by 0 bases and J by 10 bases, leaving 14 bases between them. CDR3 sequence (DNA): TGCGCCAGCAGCTTGGGTGGGGTTGGAAGATCACCCCTCCACTTT. It encodes CASSLGGVGRSPLHF.

This clonotype was seen a few times. The chain has TRBV7-2 and TRBJ2-3, with 7 bases lining up with TRBD1. J was trimmed by 5 bases and V by 2 bases; bases with no gene match: 10. The CDR3 is 16 residues long. Germline V gene sequence: CDR1 SGHTA, CDR2 FQGNSA. The CDR3 bases are TGTGCCAGCAGCTTAAGGGGGCGCCGGAATCTAGATACGCAGTATTTT. The encoded protein is CASSLRGRRNLDTQYF.

This clonotype has a count of ten or more. V and J are TRBV7-2 and TRBJ2-3; D gene uncertain. Trimming pared 2 bases from V and 0 bases from J, leaving 6 bases between. CDR1 SGHTA and CDR2 FQGNSA come from the germline V gene. This CDR3 contains 14 residues. CDR3 sequence (DNA): TGTGCCAGCAGCTTAATGACTAGCACAGATACGCAGTATTTT. Its protein product is CASSLMTSTDTQYF.

The chain uses TRBV4-3 and TRBJ1-6; maybe TRBD1 (6 bases). Germline CDR1 LGHNA, CDR2 YSLEER. Deletions cut 0 bases from V and 14 bases from J, with 14 bases between. The CDR3 is 14 residues long. CDR3 sequence: CASSQDPRQGTLHF. Written as DNA, the CDR3 is TGCGCCAGCAGCCAAGACCCACGGCAGGGGACCCTCCACTTT.

The CDR3 coding sequence is TGTGCCAGCAGCTTAGTAGTAGCGGCTATCACAGATACGCAGTATTTT. It encodes CASSLVVAAITDTQYF. V gene TRBV7-2 combines with J gene TRBJ2-3, with D perhaps matching TRBD2 (6 bases). Germline V gene sequence: CDR1 SGHTA, CDR2 FQGNSA. Deletions cut 1 base from V and 2 bases from J, with 13 bases between. This CDR3 is built from 16 residues. The complete variable domain, with remaining parts taken from reference TRBV7-2 and TRBJ2-3, reads GAGVSQSPSNKVTEKGKDVELRCDPISGHTALYWYRQSLGQGLEFLIYFQGNSAPDKSGLPSDRFSAERTGGSVSTLTIQRTQQEDSAVYLCASSLVVAAITDTQYFGPGTRLTVL.